The 27 T cell receptor beta chains given below trace back to one sample, sequenced in a study of vaccination effects on CD4 cells after COVID-19. The antigens these receptors bind are not known. Sequenced by immunoSEQ multiplex PCR; TCRdb stores in-frame clones only, minus some. The sample lists roughly 70,000 clones; under 85% were seen once. Within the ViraFEST assay, antigen-specific CD4+ T cells underwent expansion with viral peptide pools prior to sequencing. The culture ran for about eleven days before CD4+ T cells were isolated. PCR confirmed that the person was infected with SARS-CoV-2 between March and December 2020. The starting material was CD4+ T cells from PBMCs cultured with HIV peptides, obtained before COVID-19 vaccination. The subset was: HIV-1 Nef peptide pool negative control/reference culture. Receptors originate from a human donor who had a prior SARS-CoV-2 infection.

This clone has just a few counts. The chain links TRBV18 to TRBJ1-4; the D is unclear. Germline V CDR1 and CDR2: KGHSH, LQKENI. With 4 bases removed from V and 2 bases from J, the gap between germline ends came to 11 bases. The CDR3 length is 15 residues. CDR3 amino acids: CASSLRPGTNEKLFF. The CDR3 bases are TGTGCCAGCTCACTCCGACCGGGTACTAATGAAAAACTGTTTTTT.

The chain has TRBV19 and TRBJ1-2, with D uncertain. The germline V gene has CDR1 LNHDA and CDR2 SQIVND (reference sequence). Trimming left V 0 bases short and J 0 bases short, with 8 bases between. The CDR3 spans 15 residues. CDR3 DNA: TGTGCCAGTAGTATAGATGCTTGGGCTAACTATGGCTACACCTTC. Protein product: CASSIDAWANYGYTF.

This chain connects TRBV9 to TRBJ1-4; weak D call: TRBD1 (6 bases). V lost 4 bases and J 2 bases, leaving 12 bases between the germline ends. The CDR3 has 15 residues. The germline CDR1 and CDR2 sequences are SGDLS and YYNGEE. The DNA for the CDR3 is TGTGCCAGCAGCCGTTCAGGGGTGACTAATGAAAAACTGTTTTTT. It translates to CASSRSGVTNEKLFF.

The chain has TRBV5-1 and TRBJ2-5, with D maybe TRBD2 (5 bases). CDR1 is SGHRS and CDR2 is YFSETQ in the germline V gene. CDR3 length: 14 residues. V lost 0 bases and J 2 bases, leaving 8 bases between the germline ends. The CDR3, as DNA: TGCGCCAGCAGCTTGGGGACTCTTCAAGAGACCCAGTACTTC. It specifies CASSLGTLQETQYF.

This chain joins TRBV2 and TRBJ2-5, with D unresolved. Germline-derived CDR1 and CDR2 are SNHLY and FYNNEI. The ends were cut back, 6 bases at V and 5 bases at J, with 13 bases in the middle. The CDR3 extends over 13 amino acids. The CDR3 coding sequence is TGTGCCAGCAGCGGATTAGAACGGGAGACCCAGTACTTC. Translation: CASSGLERETQYF.

This clone was observed once. The rearrangement joins TRBV3-1 (or the pseudogene TRBV3-2) to TRBJ1-2, with D unclear. Trimming cost V 4 bases and J 4 bases, with 16 bases left between them. This CDR3 is 15 amino acids long. The V gene's germline CDR1 is LGHDT and CDR2 YNNKEL (reference sequence). CDR3 DNA sequence: TGTGCCAGCAGCCTCTCGGTGCGGAGAGGCTATGGCTACACCTTC. Translated: CASSLSVRRGYGYTF.

The V call is TRBV27, the J call TRBJ1-2, with D uncertain. CDR1 and CDR2 (germline): MNHEY, SMNVEV (reference sequence). Trimming left V 0 bases short and J 4 bases short, with 12 bases between. CDR3 size: 15 residues. This CDR3 reads CASSLSLGRVYGYTF. The CDR3 nucleotides read TGTGCCAGCAGTTTATCGCTGGGCAGAGTCTATGGCTACACCTTC.

This sequence joins TRBV3-1 (or the pseudogene TRBV3-2) and TRBJ1-5; D remains unclear. The CDR3 contains 15 residues. Germline loops: CDR1 LGHDT, CDR2 YNNKEL (reference sequence). V dropped 1 base and J dropped 0 bases, with 7 bases sitting between them. The CDR3 here is CASSQGSNSNQPQHF. As DNA, the CDR3 is TGTGCCAGCAGCCAAGGTTCCAATAGCAATCAGCCCCAGCATTTT.

Here the CDR3 reads CASSVALVTGELFF. Here the CDR3 DNA reads TGTGCCAGCAGCGTAGCTCTCGTTACCGGGGAGCTGTTTTTT. J is TRBJ2-2 and V is TRBV9, with no clear D. The CDR3 has 14 residues. Per germline, CDR1 SGDLS and CDR2 YYNGEE. V lost 0 bases and J 5 bases, leaving 8 bases between the germline ends.

The chain links TRBV11-3 to TRBJ1-3, with unresolved D. In germline, CDR1 is SGHNT, CDR2 YENEEA. V was pared by 1 base and J by 4 bases, with 8 bases between. The CDR3 totals 14 residues. CDR3 bases: TGTGCCAGCAGCTTAGTTGGTGGGGGAAACACCATATATTTT. Encoded protein: CASSLVGGGNTIYF.

The genes are TRBV7-2 and TRBJ2-1; D remains ambiguous. The CDR3 spans 13 residues. Germline lookup yields CDR1 SGHTA and CDR2 FQGNSA. V shed 0 bases and J shed 5 bases, with 5 bases lying between them. DNA of the CDR3: TGTGCCAGCAGCTTAGCGTTCCACAATGAGCAGTTCTTC. It codes for CASSLAFHNEQFF.

The chain joins TRBV19 to TRBJ1-4; 9 bases match TRBD1. Germline values: CDR1 LNHDA, CDR2 SQIVND (reference sequence). Unmatched junction bases numbered 4, after V lost 6 bases and J lost 5 bases. The CDR3 covers 14 residues. Here the CDR3 reads CASSRQGDNEKLFF. CDR3 bases: TGTGCCAGTAGCCGACAGGGGGACAATGAAAAACTGTTTTTT.

The rearrangement joins TRBV9 to TRBJ2-1; D ambiguous. The V gene lost 3 bases and the J gene lost 3 bases, with 10 bases spanning the gap. The CDR3 runs to 14 residues. Looked up from germline, CDR1 is SGDLS and CDR2 is YYNGEE. The CDR3 spells CASSGDAYYNEQFF. The CDR3 DNA sequence: TGTGCCAGCAGCGGTGACGCCTACTACAATGAGCAGTTCTTC.

J is TRBJ1-1 and V is TRBV10-1; TRBD1 might be the D (6 bases). This CDR3 is 14 amino acids long. V was pared by 6 bases and J by 7 bases, with 18 bases between. CDR1 is WNHNN, CDR2 SYGVQD, per germline (reference sequence). CDR3 region: CASRYVGGWGEAFF. The DNA for the CDR3 is TGCGCCAGCAGATATGTGGGGGGCTGGGGTGAAGCTTTCTTT.

The V and J genes are TRBV3-1 (or the pseudogene TRBV3-2) and TRBJ1-3; D is unresolved. CDR1 is LGHDT, CDR2 YNNKEL, per germline (reference sequence). V was trimmed by 5 bases and J by 5 bases, leaving 13 bases between them. The CDR3 sequence is 14 residues long. CDR3 region: CASSDEGVRNTIYF. The CDR3 bases are TGTGCCAGCAGCGACGAGGGCGTCAGAAACACCATATATTTT.

The V and J genes are TRBV6-1 and TRBJ1-2; D gene uncertain. CDR1 MNHNS and CDR2 SASEGT come from the germline V gene. Between the trimmed V and J ends, which lost 2 bases and 12 bases, there was a span of 19 bases. The CDR3 loop spans 14 amino acids. The CDR3 DNA follows: TGTGCCAGCAGTGAATTCCCCGGCAGTATGGCTGACACCTTC. Its translation: CASSEFPGSMADTF.

This chain uses TRBV11-3 with TRBJ2-7; 10 positions match TRBD2. CDR1 and CDR2 (germline): SGHNT, YENEEA. Trimming cost V 3 bases and J 6 bases; bases outside gene matches: 5. CDR3 length equals 14 residues. The CDR3 spells CASSLVAGGVEQYF. Here the CDR3 DNA reads TGTGCCAGCAGCTTGGTAGCGGGAGGCGTCGAGCAGTACTTC.

V usage is TRBV6-5 and J usage is TRBJ1-3, with TRBD1 as a possible D gene (6 bases). Trimming took off 6 bases at V and 4 bases at J, with 13 bases between the two ends. The CDR3 length is 14 residues. Germline V gene sequence: CDR1 MNHEY, CDR2 SVGAGI. Here the CDR3 reads CASSPGQIGNTIYF. In DNA, the CDR3 is TGTGCCAGCAGCCCGGGACAAATAGGAAACACCATATATTTT.

This clone was seen a few times. The chain joins TRBV11-2 to TRBJ2-1, with TRBD1 matching 7 bases. The CDR3 covers 16 residues. Germline V CDR1 and CDR2: SGHAT, FQNNGV. V was pared by 3 bases and J by 0 bases, with 5 bases of the junction left unmatched. The CDR3 nucleotides are TGTGCCAGCAGCTTTGAAAGGACAGGCTCCTACAATGAGCAGTTCTTC. Protein product: CASSFERTGSYNEQFF. The full variable domain, rest sourced from reference TRBV11-2 and TRBJ2-1, is EAGVAQSPRYKIIEKRQSVAFWCNPISGHATLYWYQQILGQGPKLLIQFQNNGVVDDSQLPKDRFSAERLKGVDSTLKIQPAKLEDSAVYLCASSFERTGSYNEQFFGPGTRLTVL.

This chain joins TRBV11-1 and TRBJ1-1; D remains ambiguous. Germline lookup yields CDR1 SGHAT and CDR2 FQDESV (reference sequence). V was trimmed by 2 bases and J by 2 bases, leaving 6 bases between them. The CDR3 consists of 13 residues. Here the CDR3 reads CASSLWENTEAFF. The CDR3 bases are TGTGCCAGCAGCTTATGGGAAAACACTGAAGCTTTCTTT. Full variable domain (rest looked up from reference TRBV11-1 and TRBJ1-1): EAEVAQSPRYKITEKSQAVAFWCDPISGHATLYWYRQILGQGPELLVQFQDESVVDDSQLPKDRFSAERLKGVDSTLKIQPAELGDSAMYLCASSLWENTEAFFGQGTRLTVV.

This clone was seen more than once but under ten times. The CDR3 protein is CASSLEGIRGYTF. The CDR3 bases are TGTGCCAGCAGCTTAGAAGGGATTCGTGGCTACACCTTC. The chain couples TRBV7-9 to TRBJ1-2, with D unclear. Germline V gene data show CDR1 as SEHNR and CDR2 as FQNEAQ (reference sequence). V was trimmed by 1 base and J by 7 bases, leaving 10 bases between them. The CDR3 length is 13 residues.

A remark on this clone: One junction end does not reproduce the germline sequence, and a read error may be involved. V is TRBV2 and J is TRBJ2-3; D gene uncertain. From germline, CDR1 is SNHLY and CDR2 FYNNEI. The CDR3 totals 11 residues. CDR3 residues: CASSEAPPQFF. CDR3 coding DNA: TGTGCCAGCAGTGAAGCGCCGCCGCAGTTTTTT. Drawing the rest from reference TRBV2 and TRBJ2-3, the complete variable domain is EPEVTQTPSHQVTQMGQEVILRCVPISNHLYFYWYRQILGQKVEFLVSFYNNEISEKSEIFDDQFSVERPDGSNFTLKIRSTKLEDSAMYFCASSEAPPQFFGPGTRLTVL.

This clone came up once. The rearrangement joins TRBV2 to TRBJ2-7; D is unresolved. V was clipped by 5 bases and J by 3 bases, with 8 bases between them. CDR1 and CDR2 from the germline V gene are SNHLY and FYNNEI. This CDR3 contains 12 residues. The CDR3 loop is CASSRQDYEQYF. CDR3 sequence (DNA): TGTGCCAGCAGTCGACAAGACTACGAGCAGTACTTC.

This sequence joins TRBV7-2 and TRBJ2-7; the match to TRBD2 covers 8 bases. Germline values: CDR1 SGHTA, CDR2 FQGNSA. The CDR3 has 14 residues. V was clipped by 8 bases and J by 6 bases; unmatched bases: 12. The CDR3 spells CASGAGGRIGEQYF. CDR3 sequence (DNA): TGTGCCAGCGGGGCGGGCGGGAGGATAGGCGAGCAGTACTTC.

The table lists this clone with a few counts. The chain uses TRBV7-3 and TRBJ2-5, with 7 bases identical to TRBD1. CDR3 length: 15 amino acids. Germline V gene sequence: CDR1 SGHTA, CDR2 FQGTGA. Losses at the gene ends were 2 bases for V and 7 bases for J; bases not matched to a gene: 10. The chain's CDR3 is CASSLGNRGHGTQYF. The CDR3 bases are TGTGCCAGCAGCTTAGGGAACAGGGGTCATGGGACCCAGTACTTC.

The chain recombines TRBV5-1 with TRBJ2-3, with 7 positions matching TRBD2. The CDR3 is 15 residues long. The junction had 3 bases not matched to a gene; V was cut back by 0 bases and J by 2 bases. Per the germline V gene, CDR1 is SGHRS and CDR2 is YFSETQ. CDR3: CASSLGSGDTDTQYF. DNA of the CDR3: TGCGCCAGCAGCTTGGGCAGCGGGGACACAGATACGCAGTATTTT.

This clone is a singleton in its sample. The chain uses TRBV19 and TRBJ2-5; no clear D. V was clipped by 2 bases and J by 7 bases, with 14 bases between them. In germline, CDR1 is LNHDA, CDR2 SQIVND (reference sequence). This CDR3 spans 14 amino acids. CDR3 DNA: TGTGCCAGTAGTATAAGTGACTCCTCAGGGACCCAGTACTTC. This codes for CASSISDSSGTQYF.